This T cell receptor beta chain was captured by sequencing in a study of T cell responses to AZD1222 COVID-19 vaccine (dated by TCRdb to the early 2020s). Regarding the complete study: AZD1222 recipients given second doses at about 4 weeks or at about 12 weeks were pooled, since spike-specific TCR depth and breadth were not found to differ between the two schedules. A total of more than 230 trial participants underwent TCR sequencing, of whom roughly 210 received two doses of AZD1222 and around 26 received two doses of the MenACWY control vaccine. Trial participants were enrolled into age subgroups of 18-55, 56-69 and 70-plus years, which contained around 150, 28 and 57 TCR-sequenced participants, respectively.

The time point label of this sample denotes: baseline before first vaccination. Samples from vaccinated people were obtained from the UK trials COV001 and COV002, which included a single-blind randomized controlled phase 2/3 trial of AZD1222 (ChAdOx1 nCoV-19) in healthy adults. For TCRbeta chain sequencing, PBMC samples from trial participants were taken at day 0 and at day 28 after the second dose. Beyond this particular receptor, the publication reports: Nearly half of unique spike-specific TCRs reportedly recognized epitopes outside regions mutated in the B.1.351 and B.1.1.7 variants. After two AZD1222 doses, spike-specific TCR breadth and depth were significantly higher than at day 0 and than in MenACWY recipients. Vaccine-associated CD4 TCRs spanned the whole spike protein, with dominant responses in regions 160-218 and 743-854. Participants were mostly white British and included more females than males, and it was suggested by the authors that clonal diversity may have been underestimated. No day 14 peak-response samples were available, so repertoires were characterized only after the peak T cell response. Only 5 to 7 AZD1222 recipients were SARS-CoV-2 seropositive at baseline, limiting conclusions about previously exposed vaccinees. The 56-69-year group was small, and its depth increase did not reach significance, likely because of low power.

Comment on this clone: Which antigen it targets is not known. Per-base quality was not reported, and no clone a single base away is much larger than it.

The V and J ends are trimmed by 5 bases and 0 bases, leaving 12 bases between them. CDR1 and CDR2, per the germline V gene (reference sequence), are SEHNR and FQNEAQ. Measured from the cysteine to the phenylalanine, the CDR3 is 15 residues long. The only DNA kept is the CDR3, 45 bases in frame from the first base. The CDR3 regions of human TCRbeta chains were analyzed by immunosequencing. The authors' pipeline ran thus. Repertoire TCRs were checked for matches against a reference library of SARS-CoV-2-specific TCRs that had been generated using the MIRA antigen-specificity platform. Breadth meant the fraction of unique TCRs that were SARS-CoV-2-associated, whereas depth meant the fraction of total T cells that were SARS-CoV-2-associated. Using the MIRA data, each spike-specific TCR was mapped to the spike region that the TCR reacts to and placed in a CD4 or CD8 class. Log10-transformed breadth and depth values were compared by one-way ANOVA with Sidak's multiple comparisons tests. The table was pulled from immuneACCESS by TCRdb, which kept in-frame rearrangements only. Such tables lose some clones; where checked, under half of the loss comes from unresolved V genes, and the rest has no known cause. V, J and clone size reflect that table, while D and trimming were determined from the DNA. A total of about 130,000 clones appear in this sample, 86% of them only once. The biggest ten clones account for 20% to 25% of the sample.

The sequence joins TRBV7-9 to TRBJ2-3; the best D guess is TRBD2, with 5 bases matching. The sequence came from an adult in good health. Sample: peripheral blood, taken on day 0 of AZD1222 vaccination. The DNA reads TGTGCCAGCAGCCCCTCGGGAATTAGCACAGATACGCAGTATTTT. Translated, this gives CASSPSGISTDTQYF.